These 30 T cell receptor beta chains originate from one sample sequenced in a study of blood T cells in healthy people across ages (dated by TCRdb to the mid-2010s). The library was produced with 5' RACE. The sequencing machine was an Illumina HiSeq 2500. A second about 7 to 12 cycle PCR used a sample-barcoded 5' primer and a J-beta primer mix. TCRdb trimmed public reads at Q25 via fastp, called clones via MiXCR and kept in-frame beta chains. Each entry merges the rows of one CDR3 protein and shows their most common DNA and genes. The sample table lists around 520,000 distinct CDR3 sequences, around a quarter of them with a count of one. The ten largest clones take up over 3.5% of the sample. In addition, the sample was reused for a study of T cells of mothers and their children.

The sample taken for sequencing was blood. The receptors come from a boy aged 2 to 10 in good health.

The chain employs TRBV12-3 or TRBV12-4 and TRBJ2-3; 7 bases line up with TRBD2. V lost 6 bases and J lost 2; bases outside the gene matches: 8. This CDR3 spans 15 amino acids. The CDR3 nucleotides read TGTGCCAGCAGAAGACTAGCATCCTCCACAGATACGCAGTATTTT. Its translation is CASRRLASSTDTQYF.

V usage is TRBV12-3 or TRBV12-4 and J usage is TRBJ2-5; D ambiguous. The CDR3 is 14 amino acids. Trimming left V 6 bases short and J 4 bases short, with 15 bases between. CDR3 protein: CASSRAGSRETQYF. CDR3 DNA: TGTGCCAGCAGCCGTGCCGGGTCTAGAGAGACCCAGTACTTC.

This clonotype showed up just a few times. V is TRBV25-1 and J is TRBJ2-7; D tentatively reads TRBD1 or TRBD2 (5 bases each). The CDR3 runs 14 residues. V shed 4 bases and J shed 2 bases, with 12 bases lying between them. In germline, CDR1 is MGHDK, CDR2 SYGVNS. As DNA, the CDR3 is TGTGCCAGCAGTGTCAGGGACCCAACCTACGAGCAGTACTTC. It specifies CASSVRDPTYEQYF.

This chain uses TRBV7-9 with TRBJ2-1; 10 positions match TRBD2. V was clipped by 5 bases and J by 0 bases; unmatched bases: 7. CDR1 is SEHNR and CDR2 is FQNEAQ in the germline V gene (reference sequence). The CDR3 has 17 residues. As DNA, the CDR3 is TGTGCCAGCAGCCCTACTAGCGGGACCAGCTCCTACAATGAGCAGTTCTTC. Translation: CASSPTSGTSSYNEQFF.

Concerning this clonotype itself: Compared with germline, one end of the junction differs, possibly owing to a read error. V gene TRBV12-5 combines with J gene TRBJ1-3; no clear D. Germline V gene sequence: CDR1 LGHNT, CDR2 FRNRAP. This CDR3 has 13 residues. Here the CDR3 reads CASGLGAGTTIYF. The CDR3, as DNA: TGTGCTAGTGGTTTGGGGGCTGGAACCACCATATATTTT.

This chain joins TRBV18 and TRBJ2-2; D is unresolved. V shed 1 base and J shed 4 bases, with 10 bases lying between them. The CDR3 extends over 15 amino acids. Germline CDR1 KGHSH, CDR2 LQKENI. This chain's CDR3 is CASSPLASSTGELFF. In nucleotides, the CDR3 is TGTGCCAGCTCACCACTTGCCTCCTCCACCGGGGAGCTGTTTTTT.

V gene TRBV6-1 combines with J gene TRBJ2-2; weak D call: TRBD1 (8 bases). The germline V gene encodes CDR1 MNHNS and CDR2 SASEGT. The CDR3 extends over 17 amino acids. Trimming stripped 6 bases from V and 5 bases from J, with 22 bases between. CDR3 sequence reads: CASSLDRGGDRTGELFF. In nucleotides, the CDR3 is TGTGCCAGCAGCCTCGACAGGGGAGGGGATAGGACCGGGGAGCTGTTTTTT.

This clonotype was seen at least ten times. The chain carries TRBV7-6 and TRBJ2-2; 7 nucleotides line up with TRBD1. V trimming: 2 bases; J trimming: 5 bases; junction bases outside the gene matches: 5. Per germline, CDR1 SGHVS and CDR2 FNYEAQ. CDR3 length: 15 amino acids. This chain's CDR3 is CASSLSGQRTGELFF. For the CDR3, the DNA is TGTGCCAGCAGCTTATCGGGACAGAGAACCGGGGAGCTGTTTTTT.

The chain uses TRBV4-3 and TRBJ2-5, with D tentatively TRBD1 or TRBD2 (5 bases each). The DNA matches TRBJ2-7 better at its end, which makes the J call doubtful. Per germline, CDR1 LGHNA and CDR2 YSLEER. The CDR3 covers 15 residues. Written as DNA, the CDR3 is TGCGCCAGCAGCCAAGACAGGCAGGGACCCTACGAGCAGTACTTC. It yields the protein CASSQDRQGPYEQYF.

The CDR3: CASSYLGTGGAAETQYF. The CDR3 nucleotides read TGTGCCAGCAGTTACCTTGGGACAGGGGGCGCAGCGGAGACCCAGTACTTC. The chain couples TRBV6-5 to TRBJ2-5, with TRBD1 matching over 12 bases. Per germline, CDR1 MNHEY and CDR2 SVGAGI. The V and J ends lost 2 bases and 5 bases, in that order; junction bases with no gene match: 9. This CDR3 has 17 residues.

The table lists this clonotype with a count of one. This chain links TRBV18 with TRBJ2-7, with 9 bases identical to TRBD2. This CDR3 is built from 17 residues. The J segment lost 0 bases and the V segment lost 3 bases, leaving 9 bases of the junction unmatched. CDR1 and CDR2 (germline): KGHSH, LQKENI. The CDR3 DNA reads TGTGCCAGCTCACCTGTGAAAGCGGGGGGACTCTCCTACGAGCAGTACTTC. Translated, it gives CASSPVKAGGLSYEQYF.

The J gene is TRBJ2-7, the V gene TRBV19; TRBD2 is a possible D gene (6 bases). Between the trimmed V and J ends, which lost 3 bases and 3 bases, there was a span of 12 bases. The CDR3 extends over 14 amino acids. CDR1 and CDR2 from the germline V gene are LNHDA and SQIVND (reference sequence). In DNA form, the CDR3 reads TGTGCCAGTAGTATGTCTAGCGCGTACTACGAGCAGTACTTC. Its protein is CASSMSSAYYEQYF.

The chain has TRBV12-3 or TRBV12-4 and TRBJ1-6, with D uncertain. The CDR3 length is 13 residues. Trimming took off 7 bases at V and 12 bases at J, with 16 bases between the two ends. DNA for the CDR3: TGTGCCAGCACCCGAGGAGCCTTTGGACCCCTCCACTTT. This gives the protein CASTRGAFGPLHF.

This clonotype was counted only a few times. CDR3 residues: CASSRVGRPDYGYTF. CDR3 nucleotide sequence: TGTGCCAGCAGCCGCGTGGGACGGCCCGACTATGGCTACACCTTC. This chain joins TRBV5-6 and TRBJ1-2; a weak D match, TRBD1 (5 bases). Trimming took off 4 bases at V and 3 bases at J, with 16 bases between the two ends. The CDR3 spans 15 residues. The germline gives CDR1 SGHDT, CDR2 YYEEEE.

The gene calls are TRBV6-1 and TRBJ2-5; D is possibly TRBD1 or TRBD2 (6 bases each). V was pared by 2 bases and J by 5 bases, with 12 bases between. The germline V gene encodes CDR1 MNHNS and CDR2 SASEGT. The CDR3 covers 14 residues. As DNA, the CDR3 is TGTGCCAGCAGTGAATGGGGGGCGAGTGAGACCCAGTACTTC. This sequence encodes CASSEWGASETQYF.

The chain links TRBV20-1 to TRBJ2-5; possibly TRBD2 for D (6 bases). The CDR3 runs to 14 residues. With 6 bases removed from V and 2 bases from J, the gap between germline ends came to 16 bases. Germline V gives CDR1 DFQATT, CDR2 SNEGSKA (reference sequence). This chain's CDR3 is CSANRGRPQETQYF. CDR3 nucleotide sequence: TGCAGTGCCAACCGGGGGAGGCCTCAAGAGACCCAGTACTTC.

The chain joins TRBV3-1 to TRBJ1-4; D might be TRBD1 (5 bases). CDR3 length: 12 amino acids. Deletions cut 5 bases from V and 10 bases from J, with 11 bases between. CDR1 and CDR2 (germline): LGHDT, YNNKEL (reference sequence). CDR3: CASSKPGTKLFF. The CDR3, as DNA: TGTGCCAGCAGCAAACCTGGGACAAAACTGTTTTTT.

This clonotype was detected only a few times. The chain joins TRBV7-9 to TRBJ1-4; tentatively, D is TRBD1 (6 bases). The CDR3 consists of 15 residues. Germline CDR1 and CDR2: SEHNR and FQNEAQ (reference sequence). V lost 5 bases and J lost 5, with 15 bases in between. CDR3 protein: CASSPMDRRNEKLFF. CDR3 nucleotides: TGTGCCAGCAGCCCTATGGACAGAAGGAATGAAAAACTGTTTTTT.

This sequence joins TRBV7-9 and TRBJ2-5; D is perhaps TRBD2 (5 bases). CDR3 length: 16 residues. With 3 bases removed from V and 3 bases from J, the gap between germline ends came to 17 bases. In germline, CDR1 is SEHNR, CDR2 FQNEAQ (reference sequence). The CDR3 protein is CASSLKDWYSKETQYF. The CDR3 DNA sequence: TGTGCCAGCAGCTTGAAGGACTGGTACTCCAAAGAGACCCAGTACTTC.

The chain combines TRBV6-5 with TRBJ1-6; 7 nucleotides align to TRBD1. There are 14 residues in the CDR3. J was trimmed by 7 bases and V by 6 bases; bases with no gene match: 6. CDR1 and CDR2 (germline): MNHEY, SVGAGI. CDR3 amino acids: CASSGTGVNSPLHF. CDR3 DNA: TGTGCCAGCAGCGGAACAGGGGTAAATTCACCCCTCCACTTT.

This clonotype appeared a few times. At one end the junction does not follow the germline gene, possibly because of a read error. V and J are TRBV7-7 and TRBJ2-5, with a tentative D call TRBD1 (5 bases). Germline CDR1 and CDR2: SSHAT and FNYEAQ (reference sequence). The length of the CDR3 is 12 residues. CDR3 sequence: CASSPSQGTQYF. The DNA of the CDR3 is TGTGCTAGCAGCCCCTCTCAGGGAACCCAGTACTTC. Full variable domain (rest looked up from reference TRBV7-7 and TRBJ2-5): GAGVSQSPRYKVTKRGQDVTLRCDPISSHATLYWYQQALGQGPEFLTYFNYEAQPDKSGLPSDRFSAERPEGSISTLTIQRTEQRDSAMYRCASSPSQGTQYFGPGTRLLVL.

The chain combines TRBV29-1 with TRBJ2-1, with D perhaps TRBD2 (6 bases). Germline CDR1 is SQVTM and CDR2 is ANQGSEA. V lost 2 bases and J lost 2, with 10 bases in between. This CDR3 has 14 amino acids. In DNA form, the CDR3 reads TGCAGCGTTGAACAACTAGCAACCTACAATGAGCAGTTCTTC. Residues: CSVEQLATYNEQFF.

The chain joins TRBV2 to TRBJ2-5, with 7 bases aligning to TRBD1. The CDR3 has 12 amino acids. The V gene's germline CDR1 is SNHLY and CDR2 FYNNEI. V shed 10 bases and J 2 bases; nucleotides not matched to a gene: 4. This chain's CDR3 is CATGQEQETQYF. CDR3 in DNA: TGTGCCACCGGACAGGAGCAAGAGACCCAGTACTTC.

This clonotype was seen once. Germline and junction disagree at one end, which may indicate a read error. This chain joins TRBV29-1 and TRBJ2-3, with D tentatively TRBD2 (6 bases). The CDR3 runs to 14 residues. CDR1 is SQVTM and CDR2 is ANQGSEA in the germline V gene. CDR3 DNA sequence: TGCTGCGTTCACCCGCGACTAGTAGCAGATACGCAGTATTTT. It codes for CCVHPRLVADTQYF.

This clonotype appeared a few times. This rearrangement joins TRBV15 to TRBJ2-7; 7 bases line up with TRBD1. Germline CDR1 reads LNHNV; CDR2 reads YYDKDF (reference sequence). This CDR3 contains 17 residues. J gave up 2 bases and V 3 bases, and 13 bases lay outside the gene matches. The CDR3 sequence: CATSSRPGQPKAYEQYF. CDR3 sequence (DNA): TGTGCCACCAGCAGTCGCCCGGGACAGCCGAAAGCCTACGAGCAGTACTTC.

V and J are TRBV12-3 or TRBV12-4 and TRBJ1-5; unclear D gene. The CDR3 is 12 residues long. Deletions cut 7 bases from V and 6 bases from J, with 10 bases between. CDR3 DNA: TGTGCCAGCAAACCAAGTGGTCAGCCCCAGCATTTT. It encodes CASKPSGQPQHF.

The CDR3 loop reads CAISRDRGAYEQYF. The DNA of the CDR3 is TGTGCCATCAGCCGGGACAGGGGAGCCTACGAGCAGTACTTC. V is TRBV10-3 and J is TRBJ2-5, with TRBD1 identical over 10 bases. The DNA end favors TRBJ2-7, so the J call may be wrong. CDR1 and CDR2 (germline): ENHRY, SYGVKD. The CDR3 length is 14 residues.

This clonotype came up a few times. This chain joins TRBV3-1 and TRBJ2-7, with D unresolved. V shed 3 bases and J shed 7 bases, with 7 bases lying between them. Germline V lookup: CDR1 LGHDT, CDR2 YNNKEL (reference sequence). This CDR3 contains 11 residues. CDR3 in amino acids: CASSQAWEQYF. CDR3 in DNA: TGTGCCAGCAGCCAGGCCTGGGAGCAGTACTTC.

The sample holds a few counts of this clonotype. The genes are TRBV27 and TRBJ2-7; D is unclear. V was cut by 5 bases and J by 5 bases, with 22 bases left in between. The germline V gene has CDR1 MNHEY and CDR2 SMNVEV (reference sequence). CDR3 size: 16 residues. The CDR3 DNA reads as TGTGCCAGCAGTGCAACACCGGACCAACAAAGGGACGAGCAGTACTTC. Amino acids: CASSATPDQQRDEQYF.

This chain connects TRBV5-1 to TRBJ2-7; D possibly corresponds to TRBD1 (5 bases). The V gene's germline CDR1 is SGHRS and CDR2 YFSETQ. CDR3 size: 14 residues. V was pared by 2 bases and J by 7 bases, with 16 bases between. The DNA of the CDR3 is TGCGCCAGCAGCTTCTTTGACAGCCTGGGGGAGCAGTACTTC. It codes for CASSFFDSLGEQYF. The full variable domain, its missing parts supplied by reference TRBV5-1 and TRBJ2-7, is KAGVTQTPRYLIKTRGQQVTLSCSPISGHRSVSWYQQTPGQGLQFLFEYFSETQRNKGNFPGRFSGRQFSNSRSEMNVSTLELGDSALYLCASSFFDSLGEQYFGPGTRLTVT.